The 11 T cell receptor beta chains below were found in one sample sequenced in a study of patients and donors after allogeneic stem cell transplantation. A single record per CDR3 protein comes from TCRdb applying MiXCR to the RT-PCR reads. The sample has hundreds of thousands of distinct CDR3 sequences, more than 15% seen once. Sequences were obtained from blood, either unsorted or a sorted T cell fraction (not recorded which). Receptor source: a human donor who was either an allogeneic HSCT recipient or a stem cell or donor lymphocyte infusion donor (not recorded which). It is not recorded whose cells these are; they may come from a transplant donor.

The chain has TRBV6-5 and TRBJ2-4; D tentatively reads TRBD1 or TRBD2 (6 bases each). The CDR3 length is 16 residues. Germline V CDR1 and CDR2: MNHEY, SVGAGI. V was cut by 0 bases and J by 1 base, with 10 bases left in between. In DNA, the CDR3 is TGTGCCAGCAGTTACTCGAGAGGGGGGGCCAAAAACATTCAGTACTTC. Translation: CASSYSRGGAKNIQYF.

This clonotype was seen a few times. The chain has TRBV2 and TRBJ1-1; 9 nucleotides line up with TRBD1. CDR1 SNHLY and CDR2 FYNNEI come from the germline V gene. V lost 0 bases, J lost 0 bases, and 11 bases stayed unmatched. The CDR3 runs 19 residues. Written as DNA, the CDR3 is TGTGCCAGCAGTGAAGCGCTAGGAGGACAGGGGAACATGAACACTGAAGCTTTCTTT. Protein product: CASSEALGGQGNMNTEAFF.

This rearrangement joins TRBV5-1 to TRBJ1-2; no reliable D call. With 1 base removed from V and 4 bases from J, the gap between germline ends came to 11 bases. The germline V gene encodes CDR1 SGHRS and CDR2 YFSETQ. The CDR3 length is 14 residues. The CDR3 nucleotides read TGCGCCAGCAGCTTGTCTACCGCCCCCTATGGCTACACCTTC. Amino acids: CASSLSTAPYGYTF.

This clonotype was counted only a few times. This chain connects TRBV24-1 to TRBJ2-2; 8 positions agree with TRBD1. The germline gives CDR1 KGHDR, CDR2 SFDVKD. The CDR3 has 16 residues. The J segment lost 5 bases and the V segment lost 11 bases, leaving 15 bases of the junction unmatched. The CDR3 DNA sequence: TGTGCCATTAGATCTTCTCGTACAGGGGGTACCGGGGAGCTGTTTTTT. Protein sequence: CAIRSSRTGGTGELFF.

This clonotype was found once. This chain connects TRBV6-2 or TRBV6-3 to TRBJ2-5; 9 bases fit TRBD2. Trimming at V came to 6 bases and at J to 5 bases, leaving 7 bases not matched to a gene. Germline V lookup: CDR1 MNHEY, CDR2 SVGEGT. The CDR3 runs to 14 residues. The CDR3: CASRASGLAETQYF. CDR3 in DNA: TGTGCCAGCAGAGCTTCCGGACTAGCGGAGACCCAGTACTTC.

In this sample, this clonotype turned up a few times. The rearrangement links TRBV5-1 to TRBJ1-1; D possibly corresponds to TRBD1 (6 bases). V was trimmed by 3 bases and J by 1 base, leaving 16 bases between them. The CDR3 is made up of 16 amino acids. Germline V gives CDR1 SGHRS, CDR2 YFSETQ. CDR3 residues: CASSYGPGGWNTEAFF. The CDR3 bases are TGCGCCAGCAGCTACGGACCCGGGGGCTGGAACACTGAAGCTTTCTTT.

This clonotype has a handful of counts. The V gene is TRBV4-1, the J gene TRBJ1-5; D remains ambiguous. V lost 4 bases, J lost 1 base, and 14 bases lay in between. In germline, CDR1 is MGHRA, CDR2 YSYEKL. This CDR3 comprises 16 residues. The CDR3 loop reads CASSREQLWSNQPQHF. In nucleotides, the CDR3 is TGCGCCAGCAGCCGGGAACAGCTTTGGAGCAATCAGCCCCAGCATTTT.

This clonotype turned up a few times. V and J are TRBV3-1 and TRBJ2-1; 12 bases are shared with TRBD2. The CDR3 loop spans 15 amino acids. Losses at the gene ends were 8 bases for V and 5 bases for J; bases not matched to a gene: 7. CDR1 and CDR2 from the germline V gene are LGHDT and YNNKEL (reference sequence). CDR3 sequence (DNA): TGTGCCAGCCGTCGGACTAGCGGGACGGACAATGAGCAGTTCTTC. It translates to CASRRTSGTDNEQFF.

The gene calls are TRBV18 and TRBJ1-6; 7 bases map to TRBD1. This CDR3 is 19 amino acids long. Germline lookup yields CDR1 KGHSH and CDR2 LQKENI. With V trimmed by 6 bases and J by 0 bases, 14 bases remained unmatched. The CDR3: CASSRPLSDRSSYNSPLHF. CDR3 nucleotide sequence: TGTGCCAGCTCGCGACCCCTCTCGGACAGGAGCTCCTATAATTCACCCCTCCACTTT.

CDR3 region: CASSTDRGLITEAFF. In nucleotides, the CDR3 is TGTGCCAGCAGTACTGACAGGGGGCTTATAACTGAAGCTTTCTTT. The chain employs TRBV6-2 or TRBV6-3 and TRBJ1-1, with TRBD1 matching over 10 bases. V dropped 5 bases and J dropped 5; count of bases not matched to a gene: 8. Germline CDR1 is MNHEY and CDR2 is SVGEGT. CDR3 length: 15 amino acids.

This chain joins TRBV12-3 or TRBV12-4 and TRBJ1-1; no reliable D call. The CDR3 has 14 residues. Trimming shortened V by 6 bases and J by 1 base, and 12 bases separated the two germline ends. The CDR3 sequence is CASRTDHRNTEAFF. The DNA of the CDR3 is TGTGCCAGCAGGACCGACCACAGGAACACTGAAGCTTTCTTT.